The entry below describes one TCR beta chain. This specimen comes from a study of CD8 T cells in Susac syndrome. The RNA input was roughly 0.45 to 1 ug, and it was reverse transcribed with random hexamers. immunoSEQ multiplex PCR amplified TCR beta CDR3 across 54 Vbeta, 13 Jbeta. TCRdb used MiXCR to reprocess the immunoSEQ multiplex PCR reads, holding one entry per CDR3 protein. Of approximately 110,000 distinct CDR3 sequences listed, around 94% were seen once; the top ten hold roughly 0.091%. From germline, CDR1 is SGHRS and CDR2 YFSETQ. Trimming took off 1 base at V and 3 bases at J, with 14 bases between the two ends. The CDR3 extends over 15 amino acids.

The source is a human donor in good health. What was sequenced was CD4+ T cells from PBMCs. This chain uses TRBV5-1 with TRBJ2-7; TRBD1 might be the D (5 bases). In DNA, the CDR3 is TGCGCCAGCAGCTTGTTAACAGGCGGATTCTACGAGCAGTACTTC. It translates to CASSLLTGGFYEQYF.